This T cell receptor (beta chain) derives from a study of glioma-infiltrating T cells. In germline, CDR1 is SNHLY, CDR2 FYNNEI. The CDR3 consists of 15 residues. V lost 6 bases and J lost 1; bases outside the gene matches: 6. The table lists this clonotype with many counts. Using RNA template, CDR3s of TCR alpha and beta were amplified with iRepertoire arm-PCR. TCRdb reanalysed the multiplex PCR reads using MiXCR and keeps one entry per CDR3 protein. The table includes about 3,200 distinct CDR3 sequences, about two fifths detected once. This TCR came from a human donor with low-grade glioma or glioblastoma, undergoing nonglioma brain surgery, or in good health (not recorded which). Specimen: glioma tissue, nonneoplastic brain tissue, or PBMCs (not recorded which). This chain joins TRBV2 and TRBJ2-3; 8 bases line up with TRBD2. The CDR3 bases are TGTGCCAGCAGCCGCCAGACTAGCGGCACAGATACGCAGTATTTT. Protein sequence: CASSRQTSGTDTQYF.